This T cell receptor (beta chain) was recorded in a study of response to subunit inactivated influenza vaccine. Concerning this clonotype: Its cognate antigen is unknown.

Findings of the study overall: The authors offered the suggestion that each seasonal influenza vaccination recruits few new T cells.

TCRdb passed the RT-PCR reads through MiXCR, listing each CDR3 protein once. The sample includes fewer than 350,000 distinct CDR3 sequences, 20% to 25% of them seen just once. The material was PBMCs from blood, obtained approximately 20 months after vaccination. This clonotype was obtained from a man between 50 and 70 years old who received an inactivated influenza vaccine.

The CDR3, as DNA: TGTGCTAGTGGTTTGGACACAGCGTCCGGGGAGCTGTTTTTT. It is translated as CASGLDTASGELFF. V gene TRBV12-5 combines with J gene TRBJ2-2; D gene ambiguous. The V end was cut by 1 base, the J end by 6 bases, with 9 bases between. The CDR3 is 14 residues long. CDR1 LGHNT and CDR2 FRNRAP come from the germline V gene.